These 27 T cell receptor beta chains were sequenced from one sample in a study of T cell responses to AZD1222 COVID-19 vaccine. Clones were sequenced by immunoSEQ multiplex PCR, and TCRdb holds only the in-frame ones, with some missing. The sample lists about 120,000 clones; about nine tenths were seen once. Sample: peripheral blood, taken 28 days after the second AZD1222 dose. The receptors were gathered from an adult who received the AZD1222 COVID-19 vaccine.

The rearrangement uses TRBV3-1 (or the pseudogene TRBV3-2) and TRBJ1-3; no definite D call. Trimming pared 1 base from V and 8 bases from J, leaving 15 bases between. The germline V gene has CDR1 LGHDT and CDR2 YNNKEL (reference sequence). The CDR3 spans 15 residues. The CDR3: CASSQVGSAVYTIYF. In DNA form, the CDR3 reads TGTGCCAGCAGCCAAGTAGGGAGTGCGGTTTACACCATATATTTT.

The rearrangement uses TRBV27 and TRBJ2-3, with TRBD1 matching 7 bases. V was clipped by 6 bases and J by 2 bases; unmatched bases: 11. Germline V gene data show CDR1 as MNHEY and CDR2 as SMNVEV (reference sequence). This CDR3 has 16 amino acids. CDR3 DNA sequence: TGTGCCAGCAGACCAATTGACAGGGCGGTCACAGATACGCAGTATTTT. Residues: CASRPIDRAVTDTQYF.

This clone was observed once. This CDR3 is also generated by other DNA sequences in the sample. The chain carries TRBV3-1 (or the pseudogene TRBV3-2) and TRBJ2-3, with D possibly being TRBD2 (5 bases). V dropped 1 base and J dropped 4 bases, with 9 bases sitting between them. Germline V gene lookup returns CDR1 LGHDT and CDR2 YNNKEL (reference sequence). This CDR3 contains 14 residues. Here the CDR3 reads CASSQGSGADTQYF. The CDR3 nucleotides are TGTGCCAGCAGCCAAGGAAGCGGAGCAGATACGCAGTATTTT.

J is TRBJ2-1 and V is TRBV4-1; D is uncertain. This CDR3 has 19 amino acids. The V gene lost 4 bases and the J gene lost 4 bases, with 26 bases spanning the gap. The V gene's germline CDR1 is MGHRA and CDR2 YSYEKL. The CDR3 DNA reads as TGCGCCAGCAGCCGGCGAGAAACGGTACAAGGACGCAAATACAATGAGCAGTTCTTC. Translating it yields CASSRRETVQGRKYNEQFF.

CDR3 loop: CASSSGLLLPTREYF. The CDR3, as DNA: TGTGCCAGCAGCTCCGGACTCCTCCTCCCAACGAGGGAGTACTTC. The rearrangement uses TRBV5-5 and TRBJ2-7, with D tentatively TRBD2 (5 bases). The V end was cut by 3 bases, the J end by 11 bases, with 24 bases between. This CDR3 is 15 amino acids long. Germline V CDR1 and CDR2: SGHKS, YYEKEE (reference sequence).

The chain links TRBV28 to TRBJ1-1; D not certain. The V and J ends lost 3 bases and 1 base respectively, with 9 bases between them. CDR1 is MDHEN and CDR2 is SYDVKM in the germline V gene. This CDR3 is built from 14 residues. Here the CDR3 DNA reads TGTGCCAGCAGTTTTCCCAACAGGAACACTGAAGCTTTCTTT. Protein product: CASSFPNRNTEAFF.

V usage is TRBV5-4 and J usage is TRBJ1-1, with TRBD1 identical over 7 bases. The trim removed 5 bases at V and 0 bases at J, leaving 10 bases unmatched. The V gene's germline CDR1 is SGHNT and CDR2 YYREEE (reference sequence). The CDR3 is 16 amino acids. The CDR3 here is CASSSTRQGLNTEAFF. CDR3 in DNA: TGTGCCAGCAGTTCAACCCGACAGGGCTTGAACACTGAAGCTTTCTTT.

The rearrangement links TRBV24-1 to TRBJ1-1, with 10 bases fitting TRBD1. CDR1 is KGHDR and CDR2 is SFDVKD in the germline V gene. V lost 3 bases to trimming and J lost 7 bases; unmatched junction nucleotides: 10. The CDR3 loop spans 16 amino acids. The CDR3 DNA reads as TGTGCCACCAGTGATGGCGGGACAGGGGCCCGATTTGAAGCTTTCTTT. Its translation: CATSDGGTGARFEAFF.

CDR3 sequence reads: CASSWDSPSNQPQHF. The CDR3 nucleotides are TGTGCCAGCAGTTGGGACAGTCCTAGCAATCAGCCCCAGCATTTT. The chain joins TRBV6-6 to TRBJ1-5; the match to TRBD1 covers 7 bases. V shed 4 bases, J shed 0 bases, and the junction held 3 bases outside the gene matches. This CDR3 is 15 amino acids long. CDR1 and CDR2 from the germline V gene are MNHNY and SVGAGI (reference sequence).

Worth noting for this clone: At one end, the junction sequence differs from germline, possibly due to a read error. This sequence joins TRBV6-5 and TRBJ1-4, with 8 bases lining up with TRBD1. CDR3 length equals 11 residues. CDR1 and CDR2 from the germline V gene are MNHEY and SVGAGI. This CDR3 is CASRGQGFHLF. The CDR3 DNA is TGTGCCAGCAGAGGACAGGGTTTCCACCTTTTT.

This rearrangement joins TRBV18 to TRBJ1-1, with a tentative D call TRBD1 (6 bases). The germline CDR1 and CDR2 sequences are KGHSH and LQKENI. Trimming pared 5 bases from V and 1 base from J, leaving 11 bases between. The CDR3 extends over 14 amino acids. The CDR3 coding sequence is TGTGCCAGCTCAGCCTCGACAGGGAACACTGAAGCTTTCTTT. It is translated as CASSASTGNTEAFF.

The chain employs TRBV6-4 and TRBJ2-4; D possibly corresponds to TRBD1 (5 bases). Germline loops: CDR1 MRHNA, CDR2 SNTAGT. The CDR3 sequence is 13 residues long. Trimming stripped 4 bases from V and 6 bases from J, with 10 bases between. The DNA of the CDR3 is TGTGCCAGCAGTGTAGAAAGGGGAAACATTCAGTACTTC. It specifies CASSVERGNIQYF.

The gene calls are TRBV15 and TRBJ2-5; 14 nucleotides match TRBD2. The CDR3 runs to 18 residues. Germline CDR1 LNHNV, CDR2 YYDKDF (reference sequence). Trimming at V came to 3 bases and at J to 5 bases, leaving 11 bases not matched to a gene. CDR3 loop: CATSSPGLAGGTGETQYF. The CDR3 DNA reads as TGTGCCACCAGCAGTCCCGGACTAGCGGGGGGTACAGGGGAGACCCAGTACTTC.

Written as DNA, the CDR3 is TGTGCCACCAGTGATAATCAGGGTTACGGAAACACCATATATTTT. Its protein product is CATSDNQGYGNTIYF. This sequence joins TRBV24-1 and TRBJ1-3; a possible D gene is TRBD1 (5 bases). V was cut by 3 bases and J by 4 bases, with 12 bases left in between. The V gene's germline CDR1 is KGHDR and CDR2 SFDVKD. The CDR3 has 15 residues.

The V and J genes are TRBV24-1 and TRBJ2-2; D is unresolved. Germline CDR1 reads KGHDR; CDR2 reads SFDVKD. The CDR3 consists of 13 residues. V was clipped by 7 bases and J by 2 bases, with 7 bases between them. This CDR3 is CATREVNTGELFF. CDR3 DNA: TGTGCCACCAGGGAAGTCAACACCGGGGAGCTGTTTTTT.

This clone was recorded once. The CDR3 loop reads CASEKREVAADTQYF. The CDR3 bases are TGTGCCAGCGAAAAGCGGGAGGTCGCAGCAGATACGCAGTATTTT. The chain recombines TRBV28 with TRBJ2-3; 9 bases are a match to TRBD2. With 8 bases clipped from V and 4 bases from J, the junction kept 10 bases outside the gene matches. The CDR3 sequence is 15 residues long. Germline lookup yields CDR1 MDHEN and CDR2 SYDVKM. Drawing the rest from reference TRBV28 and TRBJ2-3, the complete variable domain is DVKVTQSSRYLVKRTGEKVFLECVQDMDHENMFWYRQDPGLGLRLIYFSYDVKMKEKGDIPEGYSVSREKKERFSLILESASTNQTSMYLCASEKREVAADTQYFGPGTRLTVL.

The V and J genes are TRBV23-1 and TRBJ2-4; tentative D call: TRBD2 (6 bases). TRBV23-1 is placed among ORFs of uncertain function. The CDR3 has 17 residues. Trimming cost V 1 base and J 7 bases, with 20 bases left between them. The DNA of the CDR3 is TGCGCCAGCAGTCAATTTCTCTTGGCCCGGGGGTCGAACATTCAGTACTTC. This gives the protein CASSQFLLARGSNIQYF.

The gene calls are TRBV6-5 and TRBJ1-1; D perhaps matches TRBD1 (6 bases). V lost 6 bases, J lost 5 bases, and 13 bases lay in between. The CDR3 extends over 13 amino acids. Per the germline V gene, CDR1 is MNHEY and CDR2 is SVGAGI. CDR3 DNA: TGTGCCAGCAGCGGGGGGCGACAGACTGAAGCTTTCTTT. Protein product: CASSGGRQTEAFF.

The chain combines TRBV28 with TRBJ2-3; D is ambiguous. Per germline, CDR1 MDHEN and CDR2 SYDVKM. The V end was cut by 5 bases, the J end by 0 bases, with 6 bases between. The CDR3 loop spans 13 amino acids. In DNA form, the CDR3 reads TGTGCCAGCAGTCAGGACAGCACAGATACGCAGTATTTT. Translation gives CASSQDSTDTQYF.

The J gene is TRBJ2-2, the V gene TRBV5-4; D perhaps matches TRBD2 (5 bases). Trimming shortened V by 0 bases and J by 6 bases, and 15 bases separated the two germline ends. The CDR3 has 16 residues. Looked up from germline, CDR1 is SGHNT and CDR2 is YYREEE (reference sequence). CDR3 loop: CASSLGTGIFPGELFF. CDR3 bases: TGTGCCAGCAGCTTGGGGACCGGGATTTTCCCCGGGGAGCTGTTTTTT. The full variable domain, with the rest looked up from reference TRBV5-4 and TRBJ2-2, is ETGVTQSPTHLIKTRGQQVTLRCSSQSGHNTVSWYQQALGQGPQFIFQYYREEENGRGNFPPRFSGLQFPNYSSELNVNALELDDSALYLCASSLGTGIFPGELFFGEGSRLTVL.

The rearrangement links TRBV28 to TRBJ2-3, with 15 nucleotides matching TRBD2. Germline loops: CDR1 MDHEN, CDR2 SYDVKM. V dropped 5 bases and J dropped 3; count of bases not matched to a gene: 12. This CDR3 region has 19 residues. CDR3 residues: CASSQLRTSGGARTDTQYF. The CDR3 DNA reads TGTGCCAGCAGTCAACTAAGGACTAGCGGGGGGGCAAGGACAGATACGCAGTATTTT. The full variable domain, rest sourced from reference TRBV28 and TRBJ2-3, is DVKVTQSSRYLVKRTGEKVFLECVQDMDHENMFWYRQDPGLGLRLIYFSYDVKMKEKGDIPEGYSVSREKKERFSLILESASTNQTSMYLCASSQLRTSGGARTDTQYFGPGTRLTVL.

V usage is TRBV15 and J usage is TRBJ1-6; no clear D. V lost 0 bases and J lost 8, with 2 bases in between. CDR3 length: 12 amino acids. Germline lookup yields CDR1 LNHNV and CDR2 YYDKDF (reference sequence). The CDR3 DNA reads TGTGCCACCAGCAGAGAGGATTCACCCCTCCACTTT. This codes for CATSREDSPLHF. The full variable domain, with the rest looked up from reference TRBV15 and TRBJ1-6, is DAMVIQNPRYQVTQFGKPVTLSCSQTLNHNVMYWYQQKSSQAPKLLFHYYDKDFNNEADTPDNFQSRRPNTSFCFLDIRSPGLGDTAMYLCATSREDSPLHFGNGTRLTVT.

The V gene is TRBV19, the J gene TRBJ2-5; 7 nucleotides agree with TRBD1. Losses at the gene ends were 10 bases for V and 2 bases for J; bases not matched to a gene: 10. Germline CDR1 is LNHDA and CDR2 is SQIVND (reference sequence). CDR3 size: 14 residues. The CDR3 nucleotides read TGTGCCACCTCGCGATCCAGGGGGCAAGAGACCCAGTACTTC. It encodes CATSRSRGQETQYF.

The count of this clone is one. The gene calls are TRBV6-1 and TRBJ1-1; no reliable D call. V lost 0 bases, J lost 1 base, and 15 bases lay in between. Germline CDR1 is MNHNS and CDR2 is SASEGT. The length of the CDR3 is 17 residues. This chain's CDR3 is CASSEASNSVGNTEAFF. CDR3 nucleotides: TGTGCCAGCAGTGAAGCCTCCAATTCAGTAGGGAACACTGAAGCTTTCTTT.

The chain uses TRBV7-6 and TRBJ1-6; 9 bases agree with TRBD1. Germline V CDR1 and CDR2: SGHVS, FNYEAQ. The CDR3 is 18 residues long. The V segment lost 1 base and the J segment 6 bases; nucleotides outside the gene matches: 10. The CDR3 protein is CASSLGVRGTGRNSPLHF. The CDR3 nucleotides are TGTGCCAGCAGCTTAGGGGTTCGCGGGACAGGGCGTAATTCACCCCTCCACTTT.

This clone has just a few counts. This sequence joins TRBV28 and TRBJ2-1; no clear D. Between the trimmed V and J ends, which lost 2 bases and 2 bases, there was a span of 10 bases. Per germline, CDR1 MDHEN and CDR2 SYDVKM. The CDR3 contains 15 residues. The DNA of the CDR3 is TGTGCCAGCAGTTTACCTGGCCTAACCTACAATGAGCAGTTCTTC. It is translated as CASSLPGLTYNEQFF.

This chain connects TRBV5-1 to TRBJ2-3; no reliable D call. CDR1 and CDR2 from the germline V gene are SGHRS and YFSETQ. Trimming took off 4 bases at V and 5 bases at J, with 14 bases between the two ends. This CDR3 region has 14 residues. In DNA form, the CDR3 reads TGCGCCAGCAGCCACCCCGGGTCCGTAGATACGCAGTATTTT. Protein product: CASSHPGSVDTQYF.